This is a list of T cell receptor beta chains from one sample in a study of technical replicates of blood from several donors. Generated by immunoSEQ multiplex PCR, the TCRdb table keeps only in-frame clones and is missing some. The profile shows 85,000 to 100,000 clones, more than 90% of them singletons. The sequenced material came from T cells isolated from PBMCs. Every receptor here comes from a human donor in good health. The CDR3 runs from the conserved cysteine through the conserved F or W. A D gene is named only where the DNA matches it firmly. Size is stated for part of the rows, as once, few or many counts, or as a class when the clone is expanded.

v_call	d_call	j_call	clone_size	cdr3_aa	cdr3_nt
TRBV11-3	TRBD1	TRBJ1-6	-	CASSLTGNNSPLHF	TGTGCCAGCAGCTTGACAGGGAACAATTCACCCCTCCACTTT
TRBV27	TRBD2	TRBJ2-1	-	CASSLGGAYNEQFF	TGTGCCAGCAGTTTGGGGGGGGCCTACAATGAGCAGTTCTTC
TRBV7-8	TRBD2	TRBJ2-1	-	CASSFRLAREPVRFF	TGTGCCAGCAGCTTCCGACTAGCTAGGGAACCAGTCCGGTTCTTC
TRBV7-3	-	TRBJ2-3	-	CASSTGIRADTQYF	TGTGCCAGCAGCACAGGGATTAGGGCAGATACGCAGTATTTT
TRBV4-1	-	TRBJ2-7	-	CASSQDVERSSYEQYF	TGCGCCAGCAGCCAAGATGTGGAGAGGAGCTCCTACGAGCAGTACTTC
TRBV4-1	-	TRBJ2-1	few	CASSQPRLVRSYNEQFF	TGCGCCAGCAGCCAACCCCGACTGGTGCGCTCCTACAATGAGCAGTTCTTC
TRBV6-1	-	TRBJ1-5	-	CASSEWEGLSNQPQHF	TGTGCCAGCAGTGAATGGGAGGGACTTAGCAATCAGCCCCAGCATTTT
TRBV7-2	TRBD2	TRBJ2-1	-	CASSSLTSGDNEQFF	TGTGCCAGCAGCTCACTGACTAGCGGGGACAATGAGCAGTTCTTC
TRBV27	TRBD1	TRBJ2-5	-	CASTVTGESETQYF	TGTGCCAGCACCGTGACAGGGGAGTCTGAGACCCAGTACTTC
TRBV2	TRBD2	TRBJ2-7	-	CASSEAGLASYEQYF	TGTGCCAGCAGTGAAGCGGGACTAGCGAGCTACGAGCAGTACTTC
TRBV19	TRBD1	TRBJ1-3	-	CASSIVGQGNTIYF	TGTGCCAGTAGTATAGTAGGACAGGGGAACACCATATATTTT
TRBV7-8	TRBD1	TRBJ2-6	-	CASRDRNSGANVLTF	TGTGCCAGCAGGGACAGGAACTCTGGGGCCAACGTCCTGACTTTC
TRBV9	-	TRBJ1-2	-	CASSVDGRGYTF	TGTGCCAGCAGCGTAGATGGGCGCGGCTACACCTTC
TRBV5-6	-	TRBJ1-6	-	CASSPDGQYNSPLHF	TGTGCCAGCAGCCCGGACGGACAGTATAATTCACCCCTCCACTTT
TRBV5-1	-	TRBJ2-3	once	CASSFSGKRADTQYF	TGCGCCAGCAGCTTTTCGGGCAAGAGGGCAGATACGCAGTATTTT
TRBV27	-	TRBJ2-1	-	CASSLGLYNEQFF	TGTGCCAGCAGCTTGGGGCTATACAATGAGCAGTTCTTC
TRBV9	TRBD1	TRBJ2-2	-	CASTGTGDTGELFF	TGTGCCAGCACAGGGACAGGGGACACCGGGGAGCTGTTTTTT
TRBV11-3	-	TRBJ2-7	-	CASTKNIGWQGLAYEQYF	TGTGCCAGCACCAAAAATATAGGGTGGCAGGGTCTAGCCTACGAGCAGTACTTC
TRBV9	-	TRBJ2-1	-	CASSATRNNEQFF	TGTGCCAGCAGCGCCACTAGAAACAATGAGCAGTTCTTC
TRBV6-1	-	TRBJ1-1	-	CASSAITGNTEAFF	TGTGCCAGCAGCGCCATAACAGGGAACACTGAAGCTTTCTTT